A single sample is the source of the 3 T cell receptor beta chains below, sequenced in a study of T cell responses to AZD1222 COVID-19 vaccine. The data were produced by immunoSEQ multiplex PCR, yet TCRdb's version contains in-frame clones alone and is incomplete. This sample has over 150,000 clones, with roughly 92% found just once. Specimen: peripheral blood, collected on day 0 of AZD1222 vaccination. These receptor sequences come from an adult in good health.

A single count supports this clone. CDR3 sequence reads: CASSASGRDNEQFF. DNA for the CDR3: TGCGCCAGCAGCGCCAGCGGTCGGGACAATGAGCAGTTCTTC. The chain recombines TRBV4-1 with TRBJ2-1; D is possibly TRBD2 (5 bases). V was shortened by 5 bases and J by 5 bases, with 13 bases between the two germline ends. This CDR3 is 14 amino acids long. The germline gives CDR1 MGHRA, CDR2 YSYEKL.

V usage is TRBV25-1 and J usage is TRBJ2-7, with no clear D. Germline loops: CDR1 MGHDK, CDR2 SYGVNS. The V gene lost 5 bases and the J gene lost 5 bases, with 10 bases spanning the gap. The CDR3 consists of 12 residues. The CDR3: CASSHLAHEQYF. The CDR3 DNA reads as TGTGCCAGCAGTCATCTCGCCCACGAGCAGTACTTC.

The chain links TRBV19 to TRBJ2-1; 11 bases align to TRBD1. CDR1 and CDR2 from the germline V gene are LNHDA and SQIVND (reference sequence). Trimming at V came to 8 bases and at J to 7 bases, leaving 7 bases not matched to a gene. This CDR3 spans 14 amino acids. The CDR3: CASGRTGGQNEQFF. CDR3 coding DNA: TGTGCCAGTGGGAGGACAGGGGGCCAAAATGAGCAGTTCTTC.